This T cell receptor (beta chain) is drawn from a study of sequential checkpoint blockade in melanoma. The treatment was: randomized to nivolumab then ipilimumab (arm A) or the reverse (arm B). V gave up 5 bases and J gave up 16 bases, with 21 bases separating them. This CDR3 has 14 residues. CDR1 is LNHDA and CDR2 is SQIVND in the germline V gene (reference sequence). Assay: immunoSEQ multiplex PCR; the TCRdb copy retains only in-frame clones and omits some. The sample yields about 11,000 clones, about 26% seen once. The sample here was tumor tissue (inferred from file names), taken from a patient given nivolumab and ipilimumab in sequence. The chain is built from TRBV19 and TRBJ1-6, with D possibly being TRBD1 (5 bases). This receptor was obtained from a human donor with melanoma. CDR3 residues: CASSPTGGTGRLHF. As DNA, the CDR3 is TGTGCCAGTAGTCCCACAGGTGGGACGGGGAGGCTCCACTTT.